This TCR beta chain was obtained from a study of blood T cell repertoires in COVID-19. V dropped 3 bases and J dropped 5 bases, with 10 bases sitting between them. From germline, CDR1 is SNHLY and CDR2 FYNNEI. This CDR3 has 13 amino acids. This clone was counted a few times. Profiled with immunoSEQ multiplex PCR; TCRdb holds only in-frame clones, not every one. The sample includes about 94,000 clones, about 80% of them seen just once. This receptor was taken from a human donor in a cohort sampled during active COVID-19. This chain joins TRBV2 and TRBJ1-1; no clear D gene. Material for sequencing was peripheral blood. CDR3 amino acids: CASSDEGRTEAFF. The CDR3 coding sequence is TGTGCCAGCAGTGATGAGGGCCGGACTGAAGCTTTCTTT.